This T cell receptor (beta chain) was sequenced during a study of blood T cell repertoires in COVID-19. The CDR3 spans 15 residues. V lost 4 bases to trimming and J lost 7 bases; unmatched junction nucleotides: 12. Per the germline V gene, CDR1 is LNHDA and CDR2 is SQIVND (reference sequence). TCRdb keeps only in-frame clones here, not all; method: immunoSEQ multiplex PCR. Of a few hundred thousand clones listed, around 87% are singletons. This receptor was identified in a woman between 70 and 85 years old with active or convalescent COVID-19. The genes are TRBV19 and TRBJ2-7, with 8 bases that match TRBD1. The sequencing sample was made of peripheral blood. The CDR3 is CASSTKMGQGAEQYF. CDR3 nucleotides: TGTGCCAGTAGTACGAAAATGGGGCAGGGGGCTGAGCAGTACTTC.